This TCR beta chain is drawn from a study of cytomegalovirus exposure and HLA in healthy donors. CDR1 and CDR2 (germline): SGDLS, YYNGEE. Trimming took 3 bases from V and 8 from J, leaving 18 bases between them. The CDR3 sequence is 15 residues long. In its sample, this clone was seen a few times. The PCR made use of 60 Vbeta and 13 Jbeta primers. The table came from immunoSEQ multiplex PCR; TCRdb's copy has only in-frame clones and leaves some out. This table holds over 80,000 clones, approximately 74% found once. This receptor was identified in a woman between 70 and 85 years old in good health and CMV-seropositive. The source material was PBMCs. The rearrangement links TRBV9 to TRBJ1-5; D might be TRBD1 (6 bases). CDR3: CASSAGGGAGEPQHF. CDR3 nucleotides: TGTGCCAGCAGCGCCGGAGGGGGGGCTGGGGAGCCCCAGCATTTT.